This entry features one T cell receptor (beta chain) sequence. The target antigen is unknown. The CDR3 covers 12 residues. CDR1 and CDR2 (germline): KGHSH, LQKENI. Trimming shortened V by 1 base and J by 4 bases, and 4 bases separated the two germline ends. The protocol was immunoSEQ multiplex PCR, while the TCRdb copy is restricted to in-frame clones and leaves out a portion. The repertoire holds tens of thousands of clones, with 80% to 90% as singletons. The sample belongs to a study of a mutant IDH1 vaccine in newly diagnosed glioma. Time point here: week 35, safety follow-up. In every dose of vaccine, 300 ug of mutant IDH1 20-mer peptide was given alongside topical imiquimod.

Sample: PBMCs, taken from a glioma patient whose treatment included an IDH1 peptide vaccine. The rearrangement joins TRBV18 to TRBJ2-5; D not certain. This clonotype was sampled from a middle-aged man with glioma. The CDR3 coding sequence is TGTGCCAGCTCACCACTCTCAGAGACCCAGTACTTC. Protein: CASSPLSETQYF.